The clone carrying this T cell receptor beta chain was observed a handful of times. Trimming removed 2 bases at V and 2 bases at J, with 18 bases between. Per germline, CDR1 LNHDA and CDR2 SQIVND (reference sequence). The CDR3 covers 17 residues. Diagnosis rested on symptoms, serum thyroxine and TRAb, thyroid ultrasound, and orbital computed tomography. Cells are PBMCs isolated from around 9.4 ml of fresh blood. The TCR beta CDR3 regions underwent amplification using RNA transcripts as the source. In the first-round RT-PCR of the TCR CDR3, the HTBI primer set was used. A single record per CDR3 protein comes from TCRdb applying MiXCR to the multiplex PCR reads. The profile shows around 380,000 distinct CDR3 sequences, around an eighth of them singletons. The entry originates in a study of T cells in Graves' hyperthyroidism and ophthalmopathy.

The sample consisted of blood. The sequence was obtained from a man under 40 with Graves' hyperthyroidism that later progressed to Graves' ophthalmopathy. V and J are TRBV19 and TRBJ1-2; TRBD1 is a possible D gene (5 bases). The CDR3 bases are TGTGCCAGTAGTATATGGCAGGGCCGGGGTCCAAACTATGGCTACACCTTC. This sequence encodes CASSIWQGRGPNYGYTF.